Listed below are T cell receptor beta chains from one sample, sequenced in a study of beta chain features in type 1 diabetes. TCRdb keeps only in-frame clones here, not all; method: immunoSEQ multiplex PCR. The table has hundreds of thousands of clones, about a tenth seen once. Sequenced sample: naive CD4+ T cells from blood. These receptors all stem from a man in his thirties or forties with type 1 diabetes. CDR3s include the opening cysteine and the closing phenylalanine or tryptophan. A D gene is named only where the DNA matches it firmly. Some rows have no size entry. The others give once, few or many, or a class for an expanded clone.

v_call: TRBV18; clone_size: few; j_call: TRBJ1-2; d_call: TRBD1; cdr3_nt: TGTGCCAGCTCACCCGGACAGGGGGCAGACTATGGCTACACCTTC; cdr3_aa: CASSPGQGADYGYTF
v_call: TRBV4-1; clone_size: few; j_call: TRBJ2-1; d_call: TRBD2; cdr3_nt: TGCGCCAGCAGCCTTACACTAGCGGGGGGGCTCAATGAGCAGTTCTTC; cdr3_aa: CASSLTLAGGLNEQFF
v_call: TRBV6-5; clone_size: few; j_call: TRBJ2-7; d_call: NA; cdr3_nt: TGTGCCAGCAGTTACTCGATAAGGACAGACCGTTACGAGCAGTACTTC; cdr3_aa: CASSYSIRTDRYEQYF
v_call: TRBV5-6; clone_size: few; j_call: TRBJ1-1; d_call: NA; cdr3_nt: TGTGCCAGCAGCTTGGTACGGACGCGGGCTGAAGCTTTCTTT; cdr3_aa: CASSLVRTRAEAFF
v_call: TRBV29-1; clone_size: NA; j_call: TRBJ2-7; d_call: TRBD2; cdr3_nt: TGCAGCGTGGGACATAGCGGGGGGACCTACGAGCAGTACTTC; cdr3_aa: CSVGHSGGTYEQYF
v_call: TRBV6-5; clone_size: NA; j_call: TRBJ2-2; d_call: TRBD1; cdr3_nt: TGTGCCAGCAGTTACGGGACAGTGAACACCGGGGAGCTGTTTTTT; cdr3_aa: CASSYGTVNTGELFF
v_call: TRBV29-1; clone_size: few; j_call: TRBJ1-1; d_call: NA; cdr3_nt: TGCAGCGTGCAAGGACAGCAAAAGAGTAGTGAAGCTTTCTTT; cdr3_aa: CSVQGQQKSSEAFF
v_call: TRBV7-9; clone_size: few; j_call: TRBJ1-1; d_call: NA; cdr3_nt: TGTGCCAGCAGCTTACAGGGGACGAACACTGAAGCTTTCTTT; cdr3_aa: CASSLQGTNTEAFF
v_call: TRBV18; clone_size: once; j_call: TRBJ2-5; d_call: NA; cdr3_nt: TGTGCCAGCTCAATCATAGAAGAGACCCAGTACTTC; cdr3_aa: CASSIIEETQYF
v_call: TRBV15; clone_size: few; j_call: TRBJ1-3; d_call: NA; cdr3_nt: TGTGCCACCAGGCAGTTAAGCTCTGGAAACACCATATATTTT; cdr3_aa: CATRQLSSGNTIYF
v_call: TRBV19; clone_size: NA; j_call: TRBJ2-5; d_call: TRBD2; cdr3_nt: TGTGCCAGTAGTACCGGGACTAGGCACGAGACCCAGTACTTC; cdr3_aa: CASSTGTRHETQYF
v_call: TRBV7-3; clone_size: NA; j_call: TRBJ2-1; d_call: TRBD2; cdr3_nt: TGTGCCAGCAGCTCCCCGACTAGCGGGGGGCCCTACAATGAGCAGTTCTTC; cdr3_aa: CASSSPTSGGPYNEQFF
v_call: TRBV6-6; clone_size: few; j_call: TRBJ2-1; d_call: NA; cdr3_nt: TGTGCCAGCACCAACGGAGGGGACAATGAGCAGTTCTTC; cdr3_aa: CASTNGGDNEQFF
v_call: TRBV14; clone_size: few; j_call: TRBJ1-5; d_call: NA; cdr3_nt: TGTGCCAGCAGCCAAGATTACTCCGGGGGCAATCAGCCCCAGCATTTT; cdr3_aa: CASSQDYSGGNQPQHF
v_call: TRBV6-5; clone_size: few; j_call: TRBJ2-3; d_call: NA; cdr3_nt: TGTGCCAGCAGTTCGCGTGATACGCAGTATTTT; cdr3_aa: CASSSRDTQYF
v_call: TRBV5-1; clone_size: few; j_call: TRBJ2-1; d_call: TRBD1; cdr3_nt: TGCGCCAGCAGCAGACAGGGGGCCGACAATGAGCAGTTCTTC; cdr3_aa: CASSRQGADNEQFF
v_call: TRBV19; clone_size: NA; j_call: TRBJ2-5; d_call: NA; cdr3_nt: TGTGCCAGTAGTACGGTGGAGGCAGAGACCCAGTACTTC; cdr3_aa: CASSTVEAETQYF
v_call: TRBV5-6; clone_size: few; j_call: TRBJ2-1; d_call: TRBD2; cdr3_nt: TGTGCCAGCAGCTTGGCGGGTAGCGGGGGGTCCTACAATGAGCAGTTCTTC; cdr3_aa: CASSLAGSGGSYNEQFF
v_call: TRBV18; clone_size: NA; j_call: TRBJ1-5; d_call: TRBD1; cdr3_nt: TGTGCCAGCTCACCCGAGGGGGCGAGCAATCAGCCCCAGCATTTT; cdr3_aa: CASSPEGASNQPQHF
v_call: TRBV4-2; clone_size: NA; j_call: TRBJ1-2; d_call: NA; cdr3_nt: TGTGCCAGCAGCCAAGATCGGATGACAACCTATGGCTACACCTTC; cdr3_aa: CASSQDRMTTYGYTF
v_call: TRBV9; clone_size: few; j_call: TRBJ1-1; d_call: NA; cdr3_nt: TGTGCCAGCAGCGTAGGTCAGAAGAACACTGAAGCTTTCTTT; cdr3_aa: CASSVGQKNTEAFF
v_call: TRBV29-1; clone_size: few; j_call: TRBJ1-1; d_call: NA; cdr3_nt: TGCAGCGTTGAGAGGCAGGGAGGGACTGAAGCTTTCTTT; cdr3_aa: CSVERQGGTEAFF
v_call: TRBV30; clone_size: few; j_call: TRBJ2-5; d_call: NA; cdr3_nt: TGTGCCTGGAGTGTAGGGGGGGGGCTCTGGGAGACCCAGTACTTC; cdr3_aa: CAWSVGGGLWETQYF
v_call: TRBV6-6; clone_size: NA; j_call: TRBJ1-1; d_call: NA; cdr3_nt: TGTGCCAGCAGTTACACCCAGTTCACTGAAGCTTTCTTT; cdr3_aa: CASSYTQFTEAFF
v_call: TRBV5-6; clone_size: NA; j_call: TRBJ2-2; d_call: TRBD2; cdr3_nt: TGTGCCAGCAGCTTGGAAGCGGGGGGCGTCTCCGGGGAGCTGTTTTTT; cdr3_aa: CASSLEAGGVSGELFF
v_call: TRBV9; clone_size: NA; j_call: TRBJ1-1; d_call: TRBD1; cdr3_nt: TGTGCCAGCAGCGTACTGGGGACAGGGGGCTTGTACACTGAAGCTTTCTTT; cdr3_aa: CASSVLGTGGLYTEAFF
v_call: TRBV28; clone_size: NA; j_call: TRBJ1-2; d_call: NA; cdr3_nt: TGTGCCAGCAGCCCAACAGGGAATCGAGGCTACACCTTC; cdr3_aa: CASSPTGNRGYTF
v_call: TRBV25-1; clone_size: few; j_call: TRBJ1-6; d_call: TRBD1; cdr3_nt: TGTGCCAGCAGCCCGGGACAGAATAATTCACCCCTCCACTTT; cdr3_aa: CASSPGQNNSPLHF
v_call: TRBV29-1; clone_size: NA; j_call: TRBJ2-2; d_call: NA; cdr3_nt: TGCAGCGCTGGCGAGGCTTCCAACACCGGGGAGCTGTTTTTT; cdr3_aa: CSAGEASNTGELFF
v_call: TRBV6-1; clone_size: few; j_call: TRBJ2-2; d_call: NA; cdr3_nt: TGTGCCACCCGACAGAACACCGGGGAGCTGTTTTTT; cdr3_aa: CATRQNTGELFF
v_call: TRBV10-3; clone_size: NA; j_call: TRBJ2-5; d_call: TRBD1; cdr3_nt: TGTGCCATCAATCAGGGGGCGGTTGAGACCCAGTACTTC; cdr3_aa: CAINQGAVETQYF
v_call: TRBV7-2; clone_size: NA; j_call: TRBJ1-1; d_call: TRBD1; cdr3_nt: TGTGCCAGCAGCTTCCAGACAGGGATGACTGAAGCTTTCTTT; cdr3_aa: CASSFQTGMTEAFF
v_call: TRBV4-1; clone_size: NA; j_call: TRBJ2-1; d_call: TRBD2; cdr3_nt: TGCGCCAGCAGCTATCCCGCGAGACGGGGGGATAGGAACAATGAGCAGTTCTTC; cdr3_aa: CASSYPARRGDRNNEQFF
v_call: TRBV14; clone_size: once; j_call: TRBJ2-5; d_call: NA; cdr3_nt: TGTGCCAGCAGCCAAGTGGTTGGAGGAGGGACCCAGTACTTC; cdr3_aa: CASSQVVGGGTQYF
v_call: TRBV5-1; clone_size: NA; j_call: TRBJ2-2; d_call: NA; cdr3_nt: TGCGCCAGCAGCGGACAGTTCCTTCGAACCGGGGAGCTGTTTTTT; cdr3_aa: CASSGQFLRTGELFF
v_call: TRBV9; clone_size: few; j_call: TRBJ2-1; d_call: NA; cdr3_nt: TGTGCCAGCAGCGACCAGGGTAGGGAGCAGTTCTTC; cdr3_aa: CASSDQGREQFF
v_call: TRBV4-1; clone_size: NA; j_call: TRBJ1-5; d_call: NA; cdr3_nt: TGCGCCAGCAGCCAAGATCAACAGGGCCCGAATCAGCCCCAGCATTTT; cdr3_aa: CASSQDQQGPNQPQHF
v_call: TRBV4-3; clone_size: NA; j_call: TRBJ2-6; d_call: TRBD1; cdr3_nt: TGCGCCAGCAGCCGACGCTCCGGGACAGGGGTCTCTGGGGCCAACGTCCTGACTTTC; cdr3_aa: CASSRRSGTGVSGANVLTF
v_call: TRBV5-1; clone_size: NA; j_call: TRBJ1-1; d_call: TRBD1; cdr3_nt: TGCGCCAGCAGCACCTATTCCGGGACAGGGAGAGAGGCTTTCTTT; cdr3_aa: CASSTYSGTGREAFF
v_call: TRBV7-2; clone_size: NA; j_call: TRBJ2-1; d_call: TRBD2; cdr3_nt: TGTGCCAGCAGCCTGGGACTAGCGGGCGGTGAGCAGTTCTTC; cdr3_aa: CASSLGLAGGEQFF
v_call: TRBV29-1; clone_size: NA; j_call: TRBJ1-5; d_call: TRBD1; cdr3_nt: TGCAGCGTGGGGGGCCAGGGGGGCAATCAGCCCCAGCATTTT; cdr3_aa: CSVGGQGGNQPQHF
v_call: TRBV4-3; clone_size: NA; j_call: TRBJ2-5; d_call: NA; cdr3_nt: TGCGCCAGCAGCCAGGGCGGGGCAGGGACAGAGACCCAGTACTTC; cdr3_aa: CASSQGGAGTETQYF
v_call: TRBV29-1; clone_size: NA; j_call: TRBJ1-1; d_call: NA; cdr3_nt: TGCAGCGTCCAGGGATACATGAACACTGAAGCTTTCTTT; cdr3_aa: CSVQGYMNTEAFF
v_call: TRBV7-6; clone_size: NA; j_call: TRBJ1-5; d_call: NA; cdr3_nt: TGTGCCAGCAGCTTGGACAACAATCAGCCCCAGCATTTT; cdr3_aa: CASSLDNNQPQHF
v_call: TRBV7-2; clone_size: NA; j_call: TRBJ1-1; d_call: NA; cdr3_nt: TGTGCCAGCAGCTTGGCCCTGAACACTGAAGCTTTCTTT; cdr3_aa: CASSLALNTEAFF
v_call: TRBV25-1; clone_size: NA; j_call: TRBJ1-1; d_call: NA; cdr3_nt: TGTGCCAGCAGAGCCGGGACATCGAACACTGAAGCTTTCTTT; cdr3_aa: CASRAGTSNTEAFF
v_call: TRBV28; clone_size: few; j_call: TRBJ2-7; d_call: NA; cdr3_nt: TGTGCCAGCACTTCACGGTACGAGCAGTACTTC; cdr3_aa: CASTSRYEQYF
v_call: TRBV28; clone_size: NA; j_call: TRBJ1-2; d_call: NA; cdr3_nt: TGTGCCAGCAGTTCGGGGAGCGGGGATGGCTACACCTTC; cdr3_aa: CASSSGSGDGYTF
v_call: TRBV7-9; clone_size: few; j_call: TRBJ1-6; d_call: NA; cdr3_nt: TGTGCCAGCAGCTTAACACAGGGCGGTTCACCCCTCCACTTT; cdr3_aa: CASSLTQGGSPLHF
v_call: TRBV6-5; clone_size: few; j_call: TRBJ2-1; d_call: NA; cdr3_nt: TGTGCCAGCCGGAGCGCCTCTACCAAACGTAATGAGCAGTTCTTC; cdr3_aa: CASRSASTKRNEQFF
v_call: TRBV27; clone_size: NA; j_call: TRBJ2-7; d_call: TRBD1; cdr3_nt: TGTGCCAGCGGCCCGACAGGGGGCGAAAGGTACGAGCAGTACTTC; cdr3_aa: CASGPTGGERYEQYF
v_call: TRBV6-6; clone_size: NA; j_call: TRBJ1-5; d_call: NA; cdr3_nt: TGTGCCAGCAGTTACTCGGAGGACTCAAATCAGCCCCAGCATTTT; cdr3_aa: CASSYSEDSNQPQHF
v_call: TRBV29-1; clone_size: NA; j_call: TRBJ1-1; d_call: NA; cdr3_nt: TGCAGCGGACGACGGGACACCTCCACTGAAGCTTTCTTT; cdr3_aa: CSGRRDTSTEAFF
v_call: TRBV30; clone_size: NA; j_call: TRBJ2-3; d_call: TRBD2; cdr3_nt: TGTGCCTGGAGTCCTGGACTAGCGGGGGGGGCAGATACGCAGTATTTT; cdr3_aa: CAWSPGLAGGADTQYF